The 8 T cell receptor beta chains below were found in one sample sequenced in a study of cytomegalovirus exposure and HLA in healthy donors. Amplification used 60 Vbeta primers and 13 Jbeta primers. Assay: immunoSEQ multiplex PCR; the TCRdb copy retains only in-frame clones and omits some. The sample contains about 200,000 clones, 86% of which appear only once. The sequenced sample was PBMCs. The receptors originated from a woman under 40 in good health and CMV-seronegative.

This rearrangement joins TRBV2 to TRBJ2-3; TRBD2 aligns across 8 bases. The CDR3 length is 15 residues. Germline CDR1 is SNHLY and CDR2 is FYNNEI. The J segment lost 3 bases and the V segment lost 7 bases, leaving 9 bases of the junction unmatched. This CDR3 is CASTRLLADTDTQYF. The CDR3 region has the DNA TGTGCCAGCACCCGTCTACTAGCGGATACAGATACGCAGTATTTT.

The chain joins TRBV11-3 to TRBJ2-2; 10 bases fit TRBD2. There are 17 residues in the CDR3. Germline CDR1 and CDR2: SGHNT and YENEEA. After removal of 0 bases from V and 6 bases from J, the junction contained 7 bases not matched to a gene. CDR3 in DNA: TGTGCCAGCAGCTTAGAGGGAGTAGCGGGAGGAGCCGGGGAGCTGTTTTTT. Its protein is CASSLEGVAGGAGELFF.

The V gene is TRBV6-1, the J gene TRBJ1-2, with D possibly being TRBD1 (6 bases). Trimming removed 1 base from V and 5 bases from J, with 14 bases in between. The length of the CDR3 is 15 residues. From germline, CDR1 is MNHNS and CDR2 SASEGT. The CDR3: CASSEGGGGRYGYTF. The DNA for the CDR3 is TGTGCCAGCAGTGAAGGGGGCGGGGGGCGATATGGCTACACCTTC.

This clone was recorded once. The chain couples TRBV7-2 to TRBJ1-2, with 10 bases identical to TRBD1. Germline V CDR1 and CDR2: SGHTA, FQGNSA. This CDR3 has 15 residues. V trimming: 1 base; J trimming: 5 bases; junction bases outside the gene matches: 4. The CDR3 spells CASSLEGQGKYGYTF. The DNA for the CDR3 is TGTGCCAGCAGCTTAGAGGGACAGGGGAAGTATGGCTACACCTTC.

In this sample, this clone turned up a few times. The chain is built from TRBV28 and TRBJ1-3; no definite D call. Looked up from germline, CDR1 is MDHEN and CDR2 is SYDVKM. The CDR3 is made up of 13 amino acids. V gave up 5 bases and J gave up 4 bases, with 9 bases separating them. The CDR3: CASSLLSGNTIYF. Written as DNA, the CDR3 is TGTGCCAGCAGTCTCCTATCGGGAAACACCATATATTTT.

The rearrangement joins TRBV7-8 to TRBJ1-6; no clear D. Trimming stripped 5 bases from V and 0 bases from J, with 11 bases between. Per germline, CDR1 SGHVS and CDR2 FQNEAQ. This CDR3 contains 16 residues. CDR3 in DNA: TGTGCCAGCAGCAGACTGTTCCTCTCCTATAATTCACCCCTCCACTTT. Translation gives CASSRLFLSYNSPLHF.

V is TRBV5-1 and J is TRBJ2-1; TRBD2 might be the D (5 bases). Germline V gene lookup returns CDR1 SGHRS and CDR2 YFSETQ. The CDR3 is 16 amino acids. V was clipped by 0 bases and J by 3 bases, with 13 bases between them. The CDR3 DNA sequence: TGCGCCAGCAGCTTGGATTCCTCGGCGGGCTACAATGAGCAGTTCTTC. The encoded protein is CASSLDSSAGYNEQFF.

The rearrangement joins TRBV10-1 to TRBJ2-3; D might be TRBD1 (6 bases). CDR1 is WNHNN and CDR2 is SYGVQD in the germline V gene (reference sequence). The V and J ends lost 7 bases and 0 bases respectively, with 8 bases between them. This CDR3 contains 13 residues. The CDR3 is CASKGGSTDTQYF. DNA of the CDR3: TGCGCCAGCAAAGGGGGTAGCACAGATACGCAGTATTTT.